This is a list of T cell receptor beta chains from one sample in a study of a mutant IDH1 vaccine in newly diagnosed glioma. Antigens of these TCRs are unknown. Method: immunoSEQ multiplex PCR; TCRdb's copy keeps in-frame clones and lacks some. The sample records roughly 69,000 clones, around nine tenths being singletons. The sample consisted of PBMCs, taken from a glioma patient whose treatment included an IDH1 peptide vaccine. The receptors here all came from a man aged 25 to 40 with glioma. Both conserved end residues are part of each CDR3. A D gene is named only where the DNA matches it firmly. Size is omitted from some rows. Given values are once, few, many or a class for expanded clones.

CDR3nt: TGTGCCAGCAGTTTAAGGCAGCCCCAGCATTTT; CDR3aa: CASSLRQPQHF; v_gene: TRBV28; d_gene: -; abundance: few; j_gene: TRBJ1-5
CDR3nt: TGCGCCAGCAGCCAAGAGGGGACAAAATACAATGAGCAGTTCTTC; CDR3aa: CASSQEGTKYNEQFF; v_gene: TRBV4-1; d_gene: -; abundance: -; j_gene: TRBJ2-1
CDR3nt: TGCGCCAGCAGCAGGACAGAGTCCGGCTATGGCTACACCTTC; CDR3aa: CASSRTESGYGYTF; v_gene: TRBV5-1; d_gene: -; abundance: -; j_gene: TRBJ1-2
CDR3nt: TGCGCCAGCCGCCTGTACATCTCTATGAACACTGAAGCTTTCTTT; CDR3aa: CASRLYISMNTEAFF; v_gene: TRBV5-1; d_gene: -; abundance: -; j_gene: TRBJ1-1
CDR3nt: TGTGCCAGCAGTGAAGCTAGAGGGTTCAATCAGCCCCAGCATTTT; CDR3aa: CASSEARGFNQPQHF; v_gene: TRBV6-1; d_gene: -; abundance: -; j_gene: TRBJ1-5
CDR3nt: TGTGCCAGCAGCTATAGCGGGAGCACAGAGACCCAGTACTTC; CDR3aa: CASSYSGSTETQYF; v_gene: TRBV5-4; d_gene: TRBD2; abundance: -; j_gene: TRBJ2-5
CDR3nt: TGTGCCACCAGCAGAGATAAACTTGGGGCCAACGTCCTGACTTTC; CDR3aa: CATSRDKLGANVLTF; v_gene: TRBV15; d_gene: -; abundance: -; j_gene: TRBJ2-6
CDR3nt: TGTGCCAGCACCAGCTGCGGGTGGTACGAGCAGTACTTC; CDR3aa: CASTSCGWYEQYF; v_gene: TRBV6-4; d_gene: -; abundance: -; j_gene: TRBJ2-7
CDR3nt: TGTGCCAGCAGTCCACTCGACCGGGACATTAAGTATTTT; CDR3aa: CASSPLDRDIKYF; v_gene: TRBV6-5; d_gene: -; abundance: -; j_gene: TRBJ2-3
CDR3nt: TGTGCCAGCAGCCCAAGTGGCGGCCACTACGAGCAGTACTTC; CDR3aa: CASSPSGGHYEQYF; v_gene: TRBV9; d_gene: -; abundance: -; j_gene: TRBJ2-7
CDR3nt: TGTGCCAGCAGTTTATCCCGGACAGGCTACAATGAGCAGTTCTTC; CDR3aa: CASSLSRTGYNEQFF; v_gene: TRBV28; d_gene: TRBD1; abundance: -; j_gene: TRBJ2-1
CDR3nt: TGCGCCAGCAGCCCCGGGTCCGACAATGAGCAGTTCTTC; CDR3aa: CASSPGSDNEQFF; v_gene: TRBV5-1; d_gene: -; abundance: -; j_gene: TRBJ2-1
CDR3nt: TGTGCCAGCAGCGTAGGGACTGCCCACCCCTACGAGCAGTACTTC; CDR3aa: CASSVGTAHPYEQYF; v_gene: TRBV9; d_gene: -; abundance: -; j_gene: TRBJ2-7
CDR3nt: TGTGCCAGCAGTTACGATCCGGGGCAGGGCTACGAGCAGTACTTC; CDR3aa: CASSYDPGQGYEQYF; v_gene: TRBV6-5; d_gene: -; abundance: -; j_gene: TRBJ2-7
CDR3nt: TGCGCCAGCAGCCAAATTTGGACTTACCAAGAGACCCAGTACTTC; CDR3aa: CASSQIWTYQETQYF; v_gene: TRBV4-1; d_gene: -; abundance: once; j_gene: TRBJ2-5
CDR3nt: TGCAGCGTGGGACTAGCGGGAACAGATACGCAGTATTTT; CDR3aa: CSVGLAGTDTQYF; v_gene: TRBV29-1; d_gene: TRBD2; abundance: -; j_gene: TRBJ2-3
CDR3nt: TGTGCCAGCAGCTTAGGGGGCAGGGGTAACACTGAAGCTTTCTTT; CDR3aa: CASSLGGRGNTEAFF; v_gene: TRBV7-6; d_gene: -; abundance: -; j_gene: TRBJ1-1